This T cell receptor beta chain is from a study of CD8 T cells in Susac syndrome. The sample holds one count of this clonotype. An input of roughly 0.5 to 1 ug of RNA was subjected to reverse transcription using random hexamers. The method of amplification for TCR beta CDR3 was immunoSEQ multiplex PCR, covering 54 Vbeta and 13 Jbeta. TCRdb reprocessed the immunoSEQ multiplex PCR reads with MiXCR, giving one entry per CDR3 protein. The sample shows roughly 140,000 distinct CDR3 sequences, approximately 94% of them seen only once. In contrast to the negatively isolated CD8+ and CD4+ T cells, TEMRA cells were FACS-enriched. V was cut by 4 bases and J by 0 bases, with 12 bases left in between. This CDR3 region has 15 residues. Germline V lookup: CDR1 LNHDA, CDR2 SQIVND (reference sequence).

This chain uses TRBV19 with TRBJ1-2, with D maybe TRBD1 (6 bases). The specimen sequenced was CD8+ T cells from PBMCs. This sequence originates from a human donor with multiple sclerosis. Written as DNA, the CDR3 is TGTGCCAGTAGTACACGGACAGAATCTAACTATGGCTACACCTTC. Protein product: CASSTRTESNYGYTF.